This entry lists 30 T cell receptor beta chains sequenced from one sample in a study of blood T cells in healthy people across ages. The use of a sample-barcoded 5' primer and a J-beta primer mix characterized a second PCR of roughly 6 to 11 cycles. MiXCR, applied by TCRdb to the 5' RACE reads, yields one record per CDR3 protein. The sample holds over 950,000 distinct CDR3 sequences, 45% to 60% seen once. The sequencing sample was made of blood. Every receptor here comes from an older woman in good health.

The chain carries TRBV12-3 or TRBV12-4 and TRBJ2-1; D is possibly TRBD2 (6 bases). The length of the CDR3 is 15 residues. Trimming stripped 5 bases from V and 4 bases from J, with 15 bases between. The CDR3 DNA reads TGTGCCAGCAGTCGAGGGACTTGCGGATACAATGAGCAGTTCTTC. Its translation: CASSRGTCGYNEQFF.

The chain joins TRBV9 to TRBJ1-2, with D possibly being TRBD1 (5 bases). Germline-derived CDR1 and CDR2 are SGDLS and YYNGEE. The CDR3 spans 14 residues. V lost 2 bases to trimming and J lost 2 bases, with 10 bases between them. CDR3 DNA: TGTGCCAGCAGCGTCCAGGGAACGAACTATGGCTACACCTTC. This encodes CASSVQGTNYGYTF.

The V and J genes are TRBV7-9 and TRBJ2-7; 9 nucleotides agree with TRBD2. Germline CDR1 reads SEHNR; CDR2 reads FQNEAQ (reference sequence). The CDR3 has 15 amino acids. Losses at the gene ends were 3 bases for V and 5 bases for J; bases not matched to a gene: 8. The chain's CDR3 is CASSFLAGVSHEQYF. Here the CDR3 DNA reads TGTGCCAGCAGCTTCTTAGCGGGAGTTAGCCACGAGCAGTACTTC.

V gene TRBV27 combines with J gene TRBJ2-1, with D perhaps matching TRBD2 (6 bases). Germline CDR1 and CDR2: MNHEY and SMNVEV (reference sequence). V lost 4 bases to trimming and J lost 7 bases, with 11 bases between them. The CDR3 is 13 residues long. In DNA form, the CDR3 reads TGTGCCAGCAGTTGGACTATTGGGAATGAGCAGTTCTTC. This translates into CASSWTIGNEQFF.

This chain links TRBV7-2 with TRBJ2-3; 8 bases map to TRBD1. The CDR3 is made up of 19 amino acids. After removal of 5 bases from V and 2 bases from J, the junction contained 18 bases not matched to a gene. Germline CDR1 is SGHTA and CDR2 is FQGNSA. In DNA, the CDR3 is TGTGCCAGCAGCCTCCGCCCCTACACCGGGACAGGATTCACAGATACGCAGTATTTT. Its translation: CASSLRPYTGTGFTDTQYF.

The chain couples TRBV19 to TRBJ2-7; 7 nucleotides line up with TRBD1. This CDR3 contains 13 residues. Per the germline V gene, CDR1 is LNHDA and CDR2 is SQIVND (reference sequence). Trimming took 5 bases from V and 4 from J; bases not matched to a gene: 5. CDR3 residues: CASSDRDRYEQYF. CDR3 DNA sequence: TGTGCCAGTAGTGACAGGGACCGGTACGAGCAGTACTTC.

This clonotype was detected only a few times. This sequence joins TRBV7-2 and TRBJ2-3; 10 bases are shared with TRBD2. The trim removed 5 bases at V and 5 bases at J, leaving 10 bases unmatched. The CDR3 is 16 residues long. Germline-derived CDR1 and CDR2 are SGHTA and FQGNSA. CDR3 loop: CASSQAGGRFGDTQYF. The CDR3 DNA follows: TGTGCCAGCAGCCAAGCGGGAGGGCGTTTTGGAGATACGCAGTATTTT.

This clonotype showed up just once. The chain employs TRBV27 and TRBJ1-4; perhaps TRBD1 as D (5 bases). Germline CDR1 is MNHEY and CDR2 is SMNVEV (reference sequence). CDR3 size: 14 residues. Trimming pared 10 bases from V and 8 bases from J, leaving 20 bases between. The chain's CDR3 is CATRPGLLGEKLFF. For the CDR3, the DNA is TGTGCCACTCGACCGGGACTTCTTGGGGAAAAACTGTTTTTT.

This clonotype was counted between two and nine times. This chain connects TRBV7-8 to TRBJ2-5; D might be TRBD2 (5 bases). The CDR3 extends over 14 amino acids. The V and J ends lost 5 bases and 1 base respectively, with 11 bases between them. Germline V gene sequence: CDR1 SGHVS, CDR2 FQNEAQ. As DNA, the CDR3 is TGTGCCAGCAGCCCACGCGAGGGCCAAGAGACCCAGTACTTC. This gives the protein CASSPREGQETQYF.

This clonotype showed up just a few times. The J gene is TRBJ2-3, the V gene TRBV7-3; 8 bases fit TRBD2. Germline V gives CDR1 SGHTA, CDR2 FQGTGA. CDR3 size: 15 residues. V was clipped by 6 bases and J by 3 bases; unmatched bases: 8. The CDR3 coding sequence is TGTGCCAGCAGTGCATGGGCGGGAGGAACAGATACGCAGTATTTT. Protein sequence: CASSAWAGGTDTQYF.

The V call is TRBV6-5, the J call TRBJ2-5; TRBD1 might be the D (6 bases). The CDR3 is made up of 13 amino acids. The V gene's germline CDR1 is MNHEY and CDR2 SVGAGI. The germline V and J ends were trimmed by 6 bases and 5 bases, with 13 bases remaining between them. The CDR3 reads CASRKQGGETQYF. The DNA for the CDR3 is TGTGCCAGCAGAAAACAGGGCGGGGAGACCCAGTACTTC.

This chain connects TRBV4-3 to TRBJ2-7; D unclear. V lost 2 bases, J lost 1 base, and 9 bases lay in between. Germline CDR1 and CDR2: LGHNA and YSLEER. This CDR3 is 14 amino acids long. This chain's CDR3 is CASSQLVGSYEQYF. The CDR3 DNA is TGCGCCAGCAGCCAATTAGTAGGGTCCTACGAGCAGTACTTC.

V usage is TRBV20-1 and J usage is TRBJ2-7; 11 positions match TRBD1. V dropped 2 bases and J dropped 4; count of bases not matched to a gene: 10. The CDR3 is 16 residues long. Germline lookup yields CDR1 DFQATT and CDR2 SNEGSKA (reference sequence). CDR3 region: CSARSFGQGAWYEQYF. The CDR3 DNA sequence: TGCAGTGCTAGAAGCTTTGGACAGGGGGCGTGGTACGAGCAGTACTTC.

The chain joins TRBV12-3 or TRBV12-4 to TRBJ1-5; unclear D gene. V was clipped by 3 bases and J by 4 bases, with 10 bases between them. This CDR3 spans 14 amino acids. DNA of the CDR3: TGTGCCAGCAGTTTGCAGGACCAAAATCAGCCCCAGCATTTT. This gives the protein CASSLQDQNQPQHF.

This rearrangement joins TRBV15 to TRBJ2-1; TRBD2 agrees at 9 bases. Unmatched junction bases numbered 14, after V lost 4 bases and J lost 7 bases. Germline V CDR1 and CDR2: LNHNV, YYDKDF (reference sequence). This CDR3 has 17 amino acids. CDR3 in amino acids: CATSITLTSGMGNEQFF. The CDR3 nucleotides are TGTGCCACCAGCATCACGCTGACTAGCGGAATGGGGAATGAGCAGTTCTTC.

The V call is TRBV28, the J call TRBJ2-7, with TRBD2 as a possible D gene (5 bases). Looked up from germline, CDR1 is MDHEN and CDR2 is SYDVKM. The CDR3 length is 15 residues. The V and J ends lost 3 bases and 1 base respectively, with 13 bases between them. CDR3 DNA sequence: TGTGCCAGCAGTTTTGGTGGGAGTGGGTCCTACGAGCAGTACTTC. Translation: CASSFGGSGSYEQYF. Combining the CDR3 with reference TRBV28 and TRBJ2-7 gives the whole variable domain DVKVTQSSRYLVKRTGEKVFLECVQDMDHENMFWYRQDPGLGLRLIYFSYDVKMKEKGDIPEGYSVSREKKERFSLILESASTNQTSMYLCASSFGGSGSYEQYFGPGTRLTVT.

The J gene is TRBJ1-4, the V gene TRBV7-3; possible D gene TRBD1, 6 bases. Deletions cut 4 bases from V and 6 bases from J, with 24 bases between. This CDR3 is 18 amino acids long. CDR1 SGHTA and CDR2 FQGTGA come from the germline V gene. As DNA, the CDR3 is TGTGCCAGCAGCTCCCTGGGGGCCCGCCCTTCAGATTATGAAAAACTGTTTTTT. This translates into CASSSLGARPSDYEKLFF. The variable domain in full, completed from reference TRBV7-3 and TRBJ1-4, reads GAGVSQTPSNKVTEKGKYVELRCDPISGHTALYWYRQSLGQGPEFLIYFQGTGAADDSGLPNDRFFAVRPEGSVSTLKIQRTERGDSAVYLCASSSLGARPSDYEKLFFGSGTQLSVL.

To note about this clonotype: One junction end disagrees with the germline gene, perhaps due to a read error. The rearrangement joins TRBV7-2 to TRBJ2-1; 8 positions agree with TRBD2. The CDR3 is made up of 15 amino acids. Germline values: CDR1 SGHTA, CDR2 FQGNSA. This CDR3 reads CAGSLAVGQTGGKFF. The CDR3 nucleotides are TGTGCCGGCAGCTTAGCGGTGGGTCAGACGGGAGGGAAGTTCTTC.

This clonotype appeared a few times. V usage is TRBV20-1 and J usage is TRBJ2-7; 9 nucleotides agree with TRBD1. CDR1 DFQATT and CDR2 SNEGSKA come from the germline V gene (reference sequence). V shed 5 bases, J shed 6 bases, and the junction held 8 bases outside the gene matches. The CDR3 is made up of 13 amino acids. CDR3 amino acids: CSADTGGGFEQYF. As DNA, the CDR3 is TGCAGTGCTGACACAGGGGGCGGGTTCGAGCAGTACTTC.

This clonotype was observed a few times. The chain uses TRBV7-2 and TRBJ2-5; 9 bases agree with TRBD2. Germline values: CDR1 SGHTA, CDR2 FQGNSA. The length of the CDR3 is 17 residues. Trimming at V came to 2 bases and at J to 5 bases, leaving 12 bases not matched to a gene. The CDR3 reads CASSLRGGRALAETQYF. CDR3 nucleotide sequence: TGTGCCAGCAGCTTAAGAGGCGGGAGGGCCCTGGCGGAGACCCAGTACTTC.

The V gene is TRBV9, the J gene TRBJ2-1, with D hard to call. Germline V gene data show CDR1 as SGDLS and CDR2 as YYNGEE. The ends were cut back, 3 bases at V and 2 bases at J, with 6 bases in the middle. The CDR3 runs 13 residues. The CDR3 protein is CASSGNTYNEQFF. The CDR3 coding sequence is TGTGCCAGCAGCGGGAACACCTACAATGAGCAGTTCTTC.

This sequence joins TRBV2 and TRBJ2-5; D gene ambiguous. V lost 7 bases and J lost 5, with 20 bases in between. Germline V gene lookup returns CDR1 SNHLY and CDR2 FYNNEI. The CDR3 has 15 amino acids. CDR3 region: CASTQQGASHETQYF. CDR3 nucleotide sequence: TGTGCCAGCACCCAGCAAGGAGCGTCGCACGAGACCCAGTACTTC.

The chain joins TRBV2 to TRBJ2-1; D is unclear. V gave up 1 base and J gave up 4 bases, with 5 bases separating them. The CDR3 loop spans 13 amino acids. CDR1 is SNHLY and CDR2 is FYNNEI in the germline V gene. CDR3 protein: CASSEGNYNEQFF. CDR3 DNA sequence: TGTGCCAGCAGTGAAGGGAATTACAATGAGCAGTTCTTC.

This clonotype was picked up a small number of times. The chain employs TRBV12-3 or TRBV12-4 and TRBJ2-3, with D unresolved. V dropped 4 bases and J dropped 2 bases, with 19 bases sitting between them. This CDR3 spans 17 amino acids. The CDR3 loop is CASSSPSTSALTDTQYF. In DNA form, the CDR3 reads TGTGCCAGCAGTTCCCCATCCACCTCGGCGCTCACAGATACGCAGTATTTT.

The chain uses TRBV14 and TRBJ2-7; TRBD1 might be the D (6 bases). Germline CDR1 SGHDN, CDR2 FVKESK. The CDR3 has 15 residues. Between the trimmed V and J ends, which lost 4 bases and 4 bases, there was a span of 17 bases. The CDR3 reads CASSLTGTKAYEQYF. CDR3 nucleotides: TGTGCCAGCAGCCTCACCGGGACAAAGGCTTACGAGCAGTACTTC.

The rearrangement links TRBV7-2 to TRBJ2-7; 11 bases are a match to TRBD2. Germline V gene lookup returns CDR1 SGHTA and CDR2 FQGNSA. The J segment lost 6 bases and the V segment lost 5 bases, leaving 9 bases of the junction unmatched. The CDR3 covers 15 residues. In DNA, the CDR3 is TGTGCCAGCAGCCCGAAACTAGCGGGAGTAGGCGAGCAGTACTTC. Translating gives CASSPKLAGVGEQYF.

The CDR3 here is CSVRGTGGTEAFF. The CDR3 region has the DNA TGCAGCGTCAGAGGGACAGGGGGCACTGAAGCTTTCTTT. The J gene is TRBJ1-1, the V gene TRBV29-1; 11 bases are a match to TRBD1. Germline values: CDR1 SQVTM, CDR2 ANQGSEA. The V gene end was trimmed by 6 bases and the J gene end by 4 bases; junction bases not matched to a gene: 4. This CDR3 has 13 amino acids.

The chain employs TRBV20-1 and TRBJ2-3; 10 nucleotides align to TRBD2. V was pared by 6 bases and J by 2 bases, with 8 bases of the junction left unmatched. Germline V gives CDR1 DFQATT, CDR2 SNEGSKA (reference sequence). CDR3 length: 15 residues. The CDR3 DNA reads as TGCAGTGCCCCCCTAGCGGGAGCCCTCACAGATACGCAGTATTTT. Translating gives CSAPLAGALTDTQYF.

This chain connects TRBV20-1 to TRBJ2-7, with 9 nucleotides matching TRBD2. Trimming removed 1 base from V and 4 bases from J; junction bases left unmatched: 2. This CDR3 has 13 residues. CDR1 is DFQATT and CDR2 is SNEGSKA in the germline V gene (reference sequence). Written as DNA, the CDR3 is TGCAGTGCTAGAGCGGGACTAGCTTACGAGCAGTACTTC. Residues: CSARAGLAYEQYF.

This chain uses TRBV4-3 with TRBJ2-1, with D possibly matching TRBD2 (7 bases). This CDR3 is built from 13 residues. Germline assignment: CDR1 LGHNA and CDR2 YSLEER. Trimming took off 4 bases at V and 13 bases at J, with 17 bases between the two ends. This CDR3 is CASSPQPRGGQFF. The CDR3 DNA follows: TGCGCCAGCAGCCCCCAACCAAGGGGGGGACAGTTCTTC.